This T cell receptor beta chain appears in the sequencing data of a study of cytomegalovirus exposure and HLA in healthy donors. Trimming shortened V by 3 bases and J by 6 bases, and 11 bases separated the two germline ends. CDR1 and CDR2 (germline): SGHTA, FQGNSA. The CDR3 has 14 residues. TCRdb keeps only in-frame clones here, not all; method: immunoSEQ multiplex PCR. The sample shows 150,000 to 200,000 clones, about 89% of them seen only once. This clone was seen a few times. Specimen: PBMCs. The receptor was isolated from a man younger than 30 in good health and CMV-seropositive. This sequence joins TRBV7-2 and TRBJ2-2, with D perhaps matching TRBD1 (6 bases). CDR3 DNA sequence: TGTGCCAGCAGCTTGGAGACAGGCGCCGGGGAGCTGTTTTTT. Amino acids: CASSLETGAGELFF.